The TCR beta chain described here comes from a study of blood T cell repertoires in COVID-19. Germline V lookup: CDR1 SEHNR, CDR2 FQNEAQ (reference sequence). With 5 bases removed from V and 4 bases from J, the gap between germline ends came to 8 bases. The CDR3 is 12 amino acids. The age range of participants was about 18 to 90 years, with residence in around 22 US areas. Grouping used clinical history reported by participants in a survey and questionnaire. Before being deemed recovered, Cohort 3 donors had two negative PCRs, clearance, or symptom resolution. Clones were sequenced by immunoSEQ multiplex PCR, and TCRdb holds only the in-frame ones, with some missing. Of nearly 200,000 clones listed, 89% are singletons.

The J gene is TRBJ1-1, the V gene TRBV7-9; possibly TRBD1 for D (5 bases). Sequences were obtained from PBMCs or T cells enriched from blood (not recorded which). The sequence derives from a young woman who had recovered from COVID-19. The CDR3 protein is CASSRGGTEAFF. The CDR3 region has the DNA TGTGCCAGCAGCAGGGGCGGCACTGAAGCTTTCTTT.